This T cell receptor (beta chain) was retrieved from a study of CD8+CD57+ T cells in acquired aplastic anemia. Notes on the study in general: Controls and patients did not differ significantly in CD8+ Simpson's diversity.

Per germline, CDR1 SEHNR and CDR2 FQNEAQ (reference sequence). The CDR3 totals 13 residues. In the case of this clonotype: Antigen: not known. The junction shows a germline mismatch at one end, possibly a read error.

The TCR beta profiling, which covered VDJ combination and CDR3 sequence, was carried out using genomic DNA as the template. MiXCR, run by TCRdb on the reads, gives a single entry per CDR3 protein. The table has about 260,000 distinct CDR3 sequences, 70% to 85% seen once. Patients who underwent sequencing had shown CD8+CD57+ cell expansion by flow cytometry. The genes are TRBV7-9 and TRBJ1-2, with D tentatively TRBD1 (5 bases). The receptor was isolated from a human donor with aplastic anemia. The sample comprised sorted CD4+, CD8+, or CD8+CD57+ T cells (not recorded which) from PBMCs. The CDR3 coding sequence is TGTGCCAGCAGCCGATTTCAGGGCTATGGGTACAACTTC. Its protein product is CASSRFQGYGYNF.